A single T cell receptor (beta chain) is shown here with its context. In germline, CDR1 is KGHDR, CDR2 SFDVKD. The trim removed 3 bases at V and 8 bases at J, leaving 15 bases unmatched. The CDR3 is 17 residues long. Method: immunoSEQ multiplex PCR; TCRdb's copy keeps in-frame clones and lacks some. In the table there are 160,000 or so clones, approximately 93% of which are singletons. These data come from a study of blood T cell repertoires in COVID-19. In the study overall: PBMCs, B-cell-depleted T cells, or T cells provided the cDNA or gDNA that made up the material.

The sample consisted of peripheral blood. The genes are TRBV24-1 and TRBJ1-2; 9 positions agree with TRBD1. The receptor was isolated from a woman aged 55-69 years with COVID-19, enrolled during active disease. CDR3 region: CATSDRSSTGGYEGYTF. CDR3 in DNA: TGTGCCACCAGTGATCGCTCCTCTACAGGGGGCTATGAGGGCTACACCTTC.